Detailed here is one T cell receptor beta chain. Its cognate antigen is unknown. This record belongs to a study of cytomegalovirus exposure and HLA in healthy donors. For the study at large: As released early, the data held 75 million to 90 million unique TCRs from HLA-typed donors. Overall study findings and caveats: It has been reported that TCR beta sequences accurately predicted the HLA-A and HLA-B alleles of most subjects. In a later analysis, TCR beta V- and J-gene trimming was associated with a missense DCLRE1C variant. Follow-up analysis seemed to connect common viral pathogens with several of the most significant clusters identified.

Primers included in the PCR were 60 Vbeta and 13 Jbeta primers. TCRdb's copy holds only in-frame clones and misses some; the assay was immunoSEQ multiplex PCR. The sample lists 150,000 to 160,000 clones; around 80% were seen once. The germline CDR1 and CDR2 sequences are SGHRS and YFSETQ. CDR3 length equals 15 residues. The V gene end was trimmed by 3 bases and the J gene end by 8 bases; junction bases not matched to a gene: 8. The chain joins TRBV5-1 to TRBJ2-1; 10 bases map to TRBD2. The TCR sequence derives from a man younger than 45 in good health and CMV-seropositive. The sequenced material came from PBMCs. CDR3 amino acids: CASSYRLAGAHEQFF. For the CDR3, the DNA is TGCGCCAGCAGCTATCGGCTAGCGGGAGCCCATGAGCAGTTCTTC.